This section outlines one T cell receptor beta chain sequence together with its context. The antigen is not known. V shed 6 bases, J shed 3 bases, and the junction held 11 bases outside the gene matches. The CDR3 consists of 15 residues. Germline CDR1 SNHLY, CDR2 FYNNEI. The record originates from a study of beta chain features in type 1 diabetes. Across the study: The number of sorted cells examined across all samples was some 100 million.

Overall study findings and caveats: The question left open here concerned HLA type influencing TCRB rearrangement. Patients with type 1 diabetes carried fewer insertions and had more deletions at their VDJ junctions.

The authors reverse transcribed all of the isolated RNA, so sequencing captured expressed TCRB transcripts. Sequencing of stem cell-like memory T cell samples yielded some 1.1 million reads on average. Profiling relied on immunoSEQ multiplex PCR, and the TCRdb table lists in-frame clones only, not all of them. The sample holds over 100,000 clones; approximately 39% are singletons and the top ten take more than 0.06%. Sequenced material: stem cell memory CD4+ T cells from blood. The gene calls are TRBV2 and TRBJ2-7; 7 positions match TRBD1. The origin of this receptor is a woman between 18 and 30 years old in good health. The CDR3 DNA reads as TGTGCCAGCAGAGATTTCCAGGGGGTCCACTACGAGCAGTACTTC. Encoded protein: CASRDFQGVHYEQYF.